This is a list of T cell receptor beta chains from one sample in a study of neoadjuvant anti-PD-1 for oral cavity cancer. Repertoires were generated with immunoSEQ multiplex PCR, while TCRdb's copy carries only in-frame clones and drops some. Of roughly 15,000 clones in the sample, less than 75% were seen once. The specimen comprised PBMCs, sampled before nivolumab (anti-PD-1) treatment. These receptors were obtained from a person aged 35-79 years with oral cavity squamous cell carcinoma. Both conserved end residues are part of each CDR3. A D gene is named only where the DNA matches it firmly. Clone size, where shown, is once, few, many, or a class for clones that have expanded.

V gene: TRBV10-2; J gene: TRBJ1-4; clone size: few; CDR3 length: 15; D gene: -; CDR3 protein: CASSELGQISGKLFF; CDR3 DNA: TGCGCCAGCAGTGAGTTGGGACAAATATCGGGAAAACTGTTTTTT
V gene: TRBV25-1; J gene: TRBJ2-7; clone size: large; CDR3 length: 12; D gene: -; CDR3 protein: CASTGTTYEQYF; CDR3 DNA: TGTGCCAGCACCGGGACCACCTACGAGCAGTACTTC
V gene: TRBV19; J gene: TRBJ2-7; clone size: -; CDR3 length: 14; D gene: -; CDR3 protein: CASSSRGPGYEQYF; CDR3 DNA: TGTGCCAGTAGTAGCAGGGGACCAGGCTACGAGCAGTACTTC
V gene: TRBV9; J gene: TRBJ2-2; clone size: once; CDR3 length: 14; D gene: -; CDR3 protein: CASSDPRVGGELFF; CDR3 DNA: TGTGCCAGCAGCGATCCGCGGGTCGGCGGGGAGCTGTTTTTT
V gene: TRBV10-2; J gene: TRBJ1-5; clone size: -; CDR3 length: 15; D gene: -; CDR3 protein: CASRSGTQSNQPQHF; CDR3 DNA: TGCGCCAGCAGAAGCGGGACACAAAGCAATCAGCCCCAGCATTTT
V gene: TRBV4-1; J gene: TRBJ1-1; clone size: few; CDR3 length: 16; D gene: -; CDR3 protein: CASSQAETEEDTEAFF; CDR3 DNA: TGCGCCAGCAGCCAGGCCGAGACAGAGGAGGACACTGAAGCTTTCTTT
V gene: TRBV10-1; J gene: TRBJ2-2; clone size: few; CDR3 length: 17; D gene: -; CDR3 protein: CASSDYNPAMGTGELFF; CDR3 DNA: TGCGCCAGCAGCGATTATAATCCCGCCATGGGCACCGGGGAGCTGTTTTTT
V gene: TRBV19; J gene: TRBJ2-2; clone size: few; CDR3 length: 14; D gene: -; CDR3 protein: CASRAGIWAGELFF; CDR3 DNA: TGTGCCAGTAGAGCCGGGATTTGGGCCGGGGAGCTGTTTTTT
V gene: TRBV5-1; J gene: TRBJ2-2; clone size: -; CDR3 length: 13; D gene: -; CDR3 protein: CASSWSISGELFF; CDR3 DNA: TGCGCCAGCAGCTGGAGTATCTCCGGGGAGCTGTTTTTT
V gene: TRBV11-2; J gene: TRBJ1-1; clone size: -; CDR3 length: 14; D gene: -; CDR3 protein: CASSWTLMNTEAFF; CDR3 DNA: TGTGCCAGCAGCTGGACCCTCATGAACACTGAAGCTTTCTTT
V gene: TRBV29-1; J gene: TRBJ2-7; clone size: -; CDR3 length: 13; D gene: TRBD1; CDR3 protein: CSVAFGTVYEQYF; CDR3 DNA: TGCAGCGTTGCCTTCGGGACAGTCTACGAGCAGTACTTC
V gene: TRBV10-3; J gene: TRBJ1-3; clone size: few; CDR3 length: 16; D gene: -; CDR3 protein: CAISDLWAPSGNTIYF; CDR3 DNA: TGTGCCATCAGTGACTTGTGGGCTCCCTCTGGAAACACCATATATTTT
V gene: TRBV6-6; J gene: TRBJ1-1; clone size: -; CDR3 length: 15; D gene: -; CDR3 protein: CASSYTASLNTEAFF; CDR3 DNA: TGTGCCAGCAGTTACACTGCAAGTCTGAACACTGAAGCTTTCTTT
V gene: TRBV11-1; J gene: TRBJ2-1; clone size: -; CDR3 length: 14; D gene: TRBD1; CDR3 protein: CASSFWTGHNEQFF; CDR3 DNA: TGTGCCAGCAGCTTCTGGACAGGGCACAATGAGCAGTTCTTC
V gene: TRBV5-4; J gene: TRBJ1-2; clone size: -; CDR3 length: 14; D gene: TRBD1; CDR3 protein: CASSWGQDGYGYTF; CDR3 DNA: TGTGCCAGCAGCTGGGGACAGGACGGCTATGGCTACACCTTC
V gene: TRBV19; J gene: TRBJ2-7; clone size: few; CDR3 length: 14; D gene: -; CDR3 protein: CASSIRQASYEQYF; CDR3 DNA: TGTGCCAGTAGTATACGACAGGCATCCTACGAGCAGTACTTC
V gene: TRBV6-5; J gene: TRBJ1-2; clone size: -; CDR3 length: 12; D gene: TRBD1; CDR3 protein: CASSNRGGGYTF; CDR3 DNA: TGTGCCAGCAGCAACAGGGGAGGGGGCTACACCTTC
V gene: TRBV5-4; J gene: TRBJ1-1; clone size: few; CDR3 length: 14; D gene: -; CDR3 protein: CASSYGQKEIEAFF; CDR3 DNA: TGTGCCAGCAGCTACGGACAGAAAGAGATTGAAGCTTTCTTT
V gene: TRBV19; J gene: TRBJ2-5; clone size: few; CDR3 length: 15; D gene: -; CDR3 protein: CASRSASAGKETQYF; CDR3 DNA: TGTGCCAGCCGGAGCGCCAGCGCGGGAAAAGAGACCCAGTACTTC
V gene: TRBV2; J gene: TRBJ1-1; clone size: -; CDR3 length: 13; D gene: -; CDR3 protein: CASSENMNTEAFF; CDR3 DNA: TGTGCCAGCAGCGAGAATATGAACACTGAAGCTTTCTTT
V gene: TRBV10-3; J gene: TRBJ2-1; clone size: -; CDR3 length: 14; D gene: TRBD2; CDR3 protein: CANPTSGQYNEQFF; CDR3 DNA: TGTGCCAACCCGACTAGCGGTCAGTACAATGAGCAGTTCTTC
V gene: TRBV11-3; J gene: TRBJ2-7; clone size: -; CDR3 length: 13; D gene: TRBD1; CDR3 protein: CASSFLTGDEQYF; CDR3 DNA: TGTGCCAGCAGCTTCCTAACAGGGGACGAGCAGTACTTC
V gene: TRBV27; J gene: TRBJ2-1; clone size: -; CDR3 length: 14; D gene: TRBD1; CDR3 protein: CASSGTASYNEQFF; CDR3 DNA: TGTGCCAGCAGTGGGACAGCCTCCTACAATGAGCAGTTCTTC
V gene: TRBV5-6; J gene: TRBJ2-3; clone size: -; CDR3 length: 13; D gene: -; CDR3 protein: CASSFGRTDTQYF; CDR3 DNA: TGTGCCAGCAGCTTTGGTCGCACAGATACGCAGTATTTT
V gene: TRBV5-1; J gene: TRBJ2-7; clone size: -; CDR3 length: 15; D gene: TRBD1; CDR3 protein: CASSLGTGLQYEQYF; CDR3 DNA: TGCGCCAGCAGCTTGGGGACAGGGTTGCAGTACGAGCAGTACTTC
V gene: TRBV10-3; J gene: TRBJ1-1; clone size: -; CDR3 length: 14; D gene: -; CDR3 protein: CAISDAGKRTEAFF; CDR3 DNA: TGTGCCATCAGTGATGCGGGGAAGCGGACTGAAGCTTTCTTT
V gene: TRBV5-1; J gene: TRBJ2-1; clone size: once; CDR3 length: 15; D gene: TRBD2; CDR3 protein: CASSLAGGAYNEQFF; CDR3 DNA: TGCGCCAGCAGCTTAGCGGGAGGCGCCTACAATGAGCAGTTCTTC
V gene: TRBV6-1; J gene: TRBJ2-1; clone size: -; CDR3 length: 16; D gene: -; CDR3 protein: CASSGLSGNPSNEQFF; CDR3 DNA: TGTGCCAGCAGTGGCCTTTCGGGAAACCCGAGCAATGAGCAGTTCTTC
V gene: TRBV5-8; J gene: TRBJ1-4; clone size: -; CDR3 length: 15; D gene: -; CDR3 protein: CASSLAGQGGEKLFF; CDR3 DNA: TGTGCCAGCAGCTTGGCCGGGCAGGGAGGTGAAAAACTGTTTTTT
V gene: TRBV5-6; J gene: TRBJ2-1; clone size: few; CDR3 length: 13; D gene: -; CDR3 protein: CASRPRSYNEQFF; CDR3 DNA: TGTGCCAGCAGGCCTCGGAGTTACAATGAGCAGTTCTTC
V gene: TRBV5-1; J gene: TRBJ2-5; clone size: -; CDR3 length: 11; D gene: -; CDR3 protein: CASSYAETQYF; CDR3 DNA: TGCGCCAGCAGCTACGCCGAGACCCAGTACTTC
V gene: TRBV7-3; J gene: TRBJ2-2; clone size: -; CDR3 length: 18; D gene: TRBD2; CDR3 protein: CASSSPSLGSGMTGELFF; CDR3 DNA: TGTGCCAGCAGCTCTCCCTCTTTGGGTAGCGGGATGACCGGGGAGCTGTTTTTT
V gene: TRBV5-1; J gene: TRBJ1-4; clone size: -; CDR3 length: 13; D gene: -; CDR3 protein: CASSFGGNEKLFF; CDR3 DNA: TGCGCCAGCAGCTTTGGCGGGAATGAAAAACTGTTTTTT
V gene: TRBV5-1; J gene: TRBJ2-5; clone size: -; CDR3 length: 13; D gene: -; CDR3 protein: CASSLEVKETQYF; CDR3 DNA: TGCGCCAGCAGCTTGGAGGTAAAAGAGACCCAGTACTTC
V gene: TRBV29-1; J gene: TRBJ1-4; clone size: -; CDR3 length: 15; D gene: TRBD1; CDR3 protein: CSVDAPDRGREKLFF; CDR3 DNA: TGCAGCGTTGATGCCCCGGACAGGGGGCGTGAAAAACTGTTTTTT
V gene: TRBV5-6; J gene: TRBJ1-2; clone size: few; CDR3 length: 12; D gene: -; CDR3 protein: CASSPRPYGYTF; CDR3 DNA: TGTGCCAGCAGTCCTCGACCTTATGGCTACACCTTC
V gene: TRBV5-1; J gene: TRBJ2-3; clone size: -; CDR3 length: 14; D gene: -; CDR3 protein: CASSLGAATDTQYF; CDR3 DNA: TGCGCCAGCAGCTTGGGCGCTGCGACAGATACGCAGTATTTT
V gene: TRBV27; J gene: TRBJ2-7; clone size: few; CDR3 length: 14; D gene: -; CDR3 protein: CASSPRQAAYEQYF; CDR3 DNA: TGTGCCAGCAGCCCGAGACAGGCTGCCTACGAGCAGTACTTC
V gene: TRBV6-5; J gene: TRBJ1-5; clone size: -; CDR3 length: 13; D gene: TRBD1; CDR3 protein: CASSGDRGQPQHF; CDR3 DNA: TGTGCCAGCAGTGGGGACAGGGGGCAGCCCCAGCATTTT
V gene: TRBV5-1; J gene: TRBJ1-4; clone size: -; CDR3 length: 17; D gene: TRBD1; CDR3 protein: CASSITQRTGGNEKLFF; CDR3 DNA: TGCGCCAGCAGCATCACTCAAAGGACAGGGGGAAATGAAAAACTGTTTTTT
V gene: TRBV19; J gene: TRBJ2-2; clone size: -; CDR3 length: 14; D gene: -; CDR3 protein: CASSIGQTTGELFF; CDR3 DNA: TGTGCCAGTAGTATCGGACAGACAACCGGGGAGCTGTTTTTT
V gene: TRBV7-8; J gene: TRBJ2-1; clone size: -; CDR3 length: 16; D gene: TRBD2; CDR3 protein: CASSASGTSGNNEQFF; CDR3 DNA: TGTGCCAGCAGCGCCTCCGGGACTAGCGGCAACAATGAGCAGTTCTTC
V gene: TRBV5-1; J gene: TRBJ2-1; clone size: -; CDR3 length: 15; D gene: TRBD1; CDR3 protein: CASSLEGQDYNEQFF; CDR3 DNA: TGCGCCAGCAGCTTGGAAGGACAGGACTACAATGAGCAGTTCTTC
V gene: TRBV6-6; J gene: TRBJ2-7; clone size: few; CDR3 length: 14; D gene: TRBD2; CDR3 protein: CASSLAGASYEQYF; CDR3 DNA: TGTGCCAGCAGTTTGGCGGGAGCATCCTACGAGCAGTACTTC
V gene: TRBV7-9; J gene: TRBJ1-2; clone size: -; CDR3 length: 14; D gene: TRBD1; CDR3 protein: CASRAGQTDYGYTF; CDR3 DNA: TGTGCCAGCAGGGCGGGACAGACCGACTATGGCTACACCTTC
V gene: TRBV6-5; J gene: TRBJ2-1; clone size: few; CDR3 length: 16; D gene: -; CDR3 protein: CASSYSKGGLDNEQFF; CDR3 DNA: TGTGCCAGCAGTTACTCGAAGGGAGGACTTGACAATGAGCAGTTCTTC
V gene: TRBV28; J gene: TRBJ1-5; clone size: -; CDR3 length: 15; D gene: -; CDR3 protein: CASSFTPVGNQPQHF; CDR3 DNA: TGTGCCAGCAGTTTCACGCCGGTGGGCAATCAGCCCCAGCATTTT
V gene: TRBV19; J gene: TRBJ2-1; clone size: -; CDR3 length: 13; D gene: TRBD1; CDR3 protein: CASSLGQGVVRFF; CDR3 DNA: TGTGCCAGTAGTCTCGGACAGGGAGTAGTTAGGTTCTTC
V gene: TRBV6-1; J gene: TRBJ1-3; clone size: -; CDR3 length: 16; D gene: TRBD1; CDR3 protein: CASSEAGQGFGNTIYF; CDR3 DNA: TGTGCCAGCAGTGAAGCGGGACAGGGGTTTGGAAACACCATATATTTT
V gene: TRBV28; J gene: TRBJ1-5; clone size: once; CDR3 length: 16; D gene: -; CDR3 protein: CASSLWGDSSIQPQHF; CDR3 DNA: TGTGCCAGCAGTTTATGGGGGGACTCTTCAATTCAGCCCCAGCATTTT
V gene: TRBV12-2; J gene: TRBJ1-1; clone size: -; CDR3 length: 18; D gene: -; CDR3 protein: CASRLALVVRQENTEAFF; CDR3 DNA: TGTGCAAGTCGCTTAGCGCTCGTCGTGAGGCAGGAGAACACTGAAGCTTTCTTT
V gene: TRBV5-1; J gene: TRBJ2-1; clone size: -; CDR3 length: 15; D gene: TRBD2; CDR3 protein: CASSTGTSGYNEQFF; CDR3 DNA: TGCGCCAGCTCAACCGGGACTAGCGGATACAATGAGCAGTTCTTC
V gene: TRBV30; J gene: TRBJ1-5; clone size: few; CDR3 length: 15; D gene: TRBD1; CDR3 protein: CAWGGTVNSNQPQHF; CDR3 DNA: TGTGCCTGGGGCGGGACAGTAAATAGCAATCAGCCCCAGCATTTT
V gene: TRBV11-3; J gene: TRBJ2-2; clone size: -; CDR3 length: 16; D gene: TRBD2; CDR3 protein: CASSFGTGGNTGELFF; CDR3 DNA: TGTGCCAGCAGCTTCGGAACGGGGGGGAACACCGGGGAGCTGTTTTTT